This is a list of T cell receptor beta chains from one sample in a study of blood T cell repertoires in COVID-19. Here immunoSEQ multiplex PCR was the method, and the copy in TCRdb shows in-frame clones only, minus some. Altogether about 120,000 clones are present, 75% to 85% being singletons, with the ten largest covering about 10%. Sequencing was performed on peripheral blood. These receptors were obtained from a human donor in a cohort sampled during active COVID-19. The conserved cysteine and the conserved F or W are not part of the CDR3 here. Each record gives: J gene, V gene, CDR3 protein.

J gene: TRBJ2-6
V gene: TRBV6-1
CDR3 protein: ASSDRSGSGANVLT

J gene: TRBJ2-1
V gene: TRBV5-5
CDR3 protein: ASSLTSAEQF

J gene: TRBJ1-4
V gene: TRBV7-8
CDR3 protein: ASSPLLGGVNEKLF

J gene: TRBJ2-7
V gene: TRBV28
CDR3 protein: ASSPYRTSGSLSYEQY

J gene: TRBJ2-2
V gene: TRBV29-1
CDR3 protein: SVAPQRGGRYTGELF

J gene: TRBJ2-7
V gene: TRBV24-1
CDR3 protein: ATSANIGTGEYGQY

J gene: TRBJ1-6
V gene: TRBV19
CDR3 protein: ASRNTGARGSPLH

J gene: TRBJ2-7
V gene: TRBV5-6
CDR3 protein: ASSLGTGPYEQY

J gene: TRBJ1-2
V gene: TRBV7-9
CDR3 protein: ASSPSGQGAGGYT

J gene: TRBJ2-3
V gene: TRBV5-1
CDR3 protein: ASSLGQPDTQY

J gene: TRBJ1-4
V gene: TRBV5-1
CDR3 protein: ASSLTTGATNEKLF

J gene: TRBJ2-6
V gene: TRBV28
CDR3 protein: ASRTGGPGANVLT

J gene: TRBJ2-2
V gene: TRBV7-8
CDR3 protein: ASSSLRGNTGELF

J gene: TRBJ2-7
V gene: TRBV29-1
CDR3 protein: SGTGTDSYEQY

J gene: TRBJ2-3
V gene: TRBV7-8
CDR3 protein: ASSQGVGSTDTQY

J gene: TRBJ2-1
V gene: TRBV2
CDR3 protein: ASSGGLNEQF

J gene: TRBJ2-7
V gene: TRBV4-3
CDR3 protein: ASSLAGGYEQY

J gene: TRBJ2-5
V gene: TRBV4-3
CDR3 protein: ASSPGLAGQETQY

J gene: TRBJ2-7
V gene: TRBV3-1/TRBV3-2
CDR3 protein: ARDSSYEQY

J gene: TRBJ1-5
V gene: TRBV19
CDR3 protein: ASSINGRRQPQH

J gene: TRBJ2-7
V gene: TRBV7-2
CDR3 protein: ASSGRTVSSYEQY

J gene: TRBJ2-7
V gene: TRBV7-2
CDR3 protein: ASSDRGQISYEQY

J gene: TRBJ1-4
V gene: TRBV5-1
CDR3 protein: ASSDPTGLGEKLF

J gene: TRBJ1-2
V gene: TRBV5-6
CDR3 protein: ASSFYGEGNYGYT

J gene: TRBJ1-6
V gene: TRBV7-9
CDR3 protein: ASSLSNSPLH

J gene: TRBJ1-2
V gene: TRBV27
CDR3 protein: ASSRPVAGYGYT

J gene: TRBJ1-6
V gene: TRBV2
CDR3 protein: ASSGRAASNSPLH

J gene: TRBJ2-7
V gene: TRBV5-1
CDR3 protein: ASSPGTAVGHEQY